A single sample gave rise to the 17 T cell receptor beta chains below, sequenced in a study of cytomegalovirus exposure and HLA in healthy donors. PCR was performed using 60 Vbeta and 13 Jbeta primers. Sequenced by immunoSEQ multiplex PCR; TCRdb stores in-frame clones only, minus some. The profile shows about 93,000 clones, 80% of them singletons. The sample taken for sequencing was PBMCs. Receptors were obtained from a young man in good health and CMV-seronegative.

Only a few counts were recorded for this clone. The chain joins TRBV7-2 to TRBJ1-1; tentatively, D is TRBD1 (5 bases). Germline CDR1 and CDR2: SGHTA and FQGNSA. The CDR3 has 13 residues. V lost 2 bases to trimming and J lost 10 bases, with 14 bases between them. The CDR3 nucleotides are TGTGCCAGCAGCTTATTACCAGGGCTGAGAGCTTTCTTT. Translated: CASSLLPGLRAFF. The variable domain in full, completed from reference TRBV7-2 and TRBJ1-1, reads GAGVSQSPSNKVTEKGKDVELRCDPISGHTALYWYRQSLGQGLEFLIYFQGNSAPDKSGLPSDRFSAERTGGSVSTLTIQRTQQEDSAVYLCASSLLPGLRAFFGQGTRLTVV.

This clone was observed a few times. CDR3 in DNA: TGTGCCAGCTCACCTAGGGACAGTTCGAATGAGCAGTTCTTC. Translating gives CASSPRDSSNEQFF. The V call is TRBV18, the J call TRBJ2-1; 7 nucleotides line up with TRBD1. CDR1 is KGHSH, CDR2 LQKENI, per germline. V gave up 3 bases and J gave up 7 bases; unmatched junction bases: 6. This CDR3 has 14 amino acids.

V is TRBV28 and J is TRBJ1-5; 10 nucleotides line up with TRBD1. The CDR3 totals 16 residues. The J segment lost 5 bases and the V segment lost 4 bases, leaving 8 bases of the junction unmatched. CDR1 MDHEN and CDR2 SYDVKM come from the germline V gene. This CDR3 is CASSSWTGGVDQPQHF. CDR3 sequence (DNA): TGTGCCAGCAGTTCCTGGACAGGGGGGGTCGATCAGCCCCAGCATTTT.

This chain uses TRBV7-8 with TRBJ2-3; tentatively, D is TRBD1 (6 bases). From germline, CDR1 is SGHVS and CDR2 FQNEAQ. The CDR3 has 12 amino acids. Trimming removed 5 bases from V and 6 bases from J, with 9 bases in between. CDR3: CASSPGQDTQYF. Written as DNA, the CDR3 is TGTGCCAGCAGCCCAGGACAGGATACGCAGTATTTT.

This chain links TRBV29-1 with TRBJ2-7; 7 positions match TRBD1. Germline CDR1 SQVTM, CDR2 ANQGSEA. This CDR3 contains 14 residues. The J segment lost 0 bases and the V segment lost 6 bases, leaving 8 bases of the junction unmatched. CDR3 coding DNA: TGCAGCGTGGAGGACAGGACGAGCTCCTACGAGCAGTACTTC. This encodes CSVEDRTSSYEQYF.

The chain joins TRBV6-6 to TRBJ1-5; 9 positions agree with TRBD1. From germline, CDR1 is MNHNY and CDR2 SVGAGI (reference sequence). This CDR3 is 14 amino acids long. Trimming took 6 bases from V and 3 from J; bases not matched to a gene: 3. CDR3 DNA sequence: TGTGCCAGCAGGGGGACAGGGAACAATCAGCCCCAGCATTTT. Its protein is CASRGTGNNQPQHF.

The chain combines TRBV9 with TRBJ1-1; D gene unclear. There are 14 residues in the CDR3. V lost 4 bases to trimming and J lost 1 base, with 11 bases between them. Germline loops: CDR1 SGDLS, CDR2 YYNGEE. The CDR3 sequence is CASSPYPGNTEAFF. The CDR3 nucleotides read TGTGCCAGCAGCCCATATCCAGGGAACACTGAAGCTTTCTTT.

The chain employs TRBV20-1 and TRBJ2-2; no clear D gene. The CDR3 is made up of 11 amino acids. V was shortened by 5 bases and J by 8 bases, with 9 bases between the two germline ends. The germline gives CDR1 DFQATT, CDR2 SNEGSKA (reference sequence). In nucleotides, the CDR3 is TGCAGTGCTCTCGTTTTGGGGGAGCTGTTTTTT. Amino acid sequence: CSALVLGELFF.

This chain connects TRBV19 to TRBJ1-5, with a possible D match to TRBD1 (5 bases). The V end lost 2 bases, the J end lost 5 bases, and 16 bases lay between the germline ends. The germline V gene has CDR1 LNHDA and CDR2 SQIVND (reference sequence). The CDR3 contains 16 residues. The CDR3 nucleotides are TGTGCCAGTAGTATACCGGTTACAGGCGTCGATCAGCCCCAGCATTTT. Amino acids: CASSIPVTGVDQPQHF. Combining the CDR3 with reference TRBV19 and TRBJ1-5 gives the whole variable domain DGGITQSPKYLFRKEGQNVTLSCEQNLNHDAMYWYRQDPGQGLRLIYYSQIVNDFQKGDIAEGYSVSREKKESFPLTVTSAQKNPTAFYLCASSIPVTGVDQPQHFGDGTRLSIL.

This chain uses TRBV4-1 with TRBJ1-5; D might be TRBD1 (6 bases). Per germline, CDR1 MGHRA and CDR2 YSYEKL. CDR3 length: 16 amino acids. Trimming removed 2 bases from V and 1 base from J, with 12 bases in between. CDR3 in DNA: TGCGCCAGCAGCCAACACTGGACAGTAAGCAATCAGCCCCAGCATTTT. It translates to CASSQHWTVSNQPQHF.

The chain has TRBV9 and TRBJ2-1; TRBD2 agrees at 10 bases. This CDR3 comprises 15 residues. The V segment lost 2 bases and the J segment 6 bases; nucleotides outside the gene matches: 5. Germline CDR1 is SGDLS and CDR2 is YYNGEE. DNA of the CDR3: TGTGCCAGCAGCGTCTCTAGCGGGGGATTCAATGAGCAGTTCTTC. It yields the protein CASSVSSGGFNEQFF.

As to this clone: One end of the junction fails to match germline, which may point to a read error. The chain's CDR3 is CASSLAGGPYNEQFF. The CDR3 bases are TGTGCCAGCAGTTTAGCGGGGGGGCCTTACAATGAGCAGTTCTTC. The chain combines TRBV7-2 with TRBJ2-1; 11 positions agree with TRBD2. The CDR3 runs to 15 residues. Germline lookup yields CDR1 SGHTA and CDR2 FQGNSA.

This chain connects TRBV5-4 to TRBJ2-6; no reliable D call. The CDR3 loop spans 17 amino acids. V dropped 0 bases and J dropped 0 bases, with 10 bases sitting between them. The germline V gene has CDR1 SGHNT and CDR2 YYREEE (reference sequence). CDR3 in DNA: TGTGCCAGCAGCTTGGCCGCGCGCCACTCTGGGGCCAACGTCCTGACTTTC. It encodes CASSLAARHSGANVLTF.

This clone was counted between two and nine times. This rearrangement joins TRBV2 to TRBJ2-7; 7 bases agree with TRBD2. Germline CDR1 SNHLY, CDR2 FYNNEI. J was trimmed by 8 bases and V by 3 bases; bases with no gene match: 7. CDR3 length: 13 residues. Here the CDR3 reads CASSEGGEGKQYF. CDR3 bases: TGTGCCAGCAGTGAGGGGGGGGAAGGCAAGCAGTACTTC.

The chain carries TRBV19 and TRBJ2-2; no definite D call. V was clipped by 2 bases and J by 0 bases, with 4 bases between them. This CDR3 region has 14 residues. CDR1 is LNHDA and CDR2 is SQIVND in the germline V gene (reference sequence). CDR3 in amino acids: CASSIQANTGELFF. The CDR3, as DNA: TGTGCCAGTAGTATACAGGCGAACACCGGGGAGCTGTTTTTT.

The chain combines TRBV27 with TRBJ1-6; 8 positions match TRBD1. V shed 7 bases, J shed 10 bases, and the junction held 6 bases outside the gene matches. Per germline, CDR1 MNHEY and CDR2 SMNVEV (reference sequence). CDR3 length equals 13 residues. CDR3 residues: CASTRDRRSPLHF. CDR3 nucleotides: TGTGCCAGCACCCGGGACAGGAGGTCACCCCTCCACTTT.

The chain employs TRBV2 and TRBJ2-7; a weak D match, TRBD1 (5 bases). Germline V CDR1 and CDR2: SNHLY, FYNNEI. The CDR3 loop spans 13 amino acids. The V end was cut by 2 bases, the J end by 1 base, with 6 bases between. The CDR3 region is CASSETGSYEQYF. Written as DNA, the CDR3 is TGTGCCAGCAGTGAAACAGGTTCCTACGAGCAGTACTTC.